This TCR beta chain was found in a study of CXCR3-negative and CXCR3-positive naive CD8 T cells. For this clonotype: No antigen is known for it.

The authors prepared UMI-labeled TRB cDNA libraries by 5' RACE. TCRdb reanalyzed the 5' RACE reads, giving one entry per CDR3 protein sequence and no DNA. This sample's clone table lists 120,000 to 150,000 distinct CDR3 sequences. Points from the study as a whole: Greater hydrophobicity was found in TRB CDR3s of CXCR3-positive naive cells than of CXCR3-negative naive cells.

This sequence originates from a human donor in good health. Some clones in this sample may be carry-over from other donors' samples. Input material: naive CXCR3+ CD8+ T cells from blood. Regarding subset: CD45RO-CCR7+CD27+CD95- naive CD8+ T cells expressing CXCR3 (TNR3+).

Here the CDR3 reads CASSLLDGLYGYTF. This chain links TRBV5-4 with TRBJ1-2. The CDR3 sequence is 14 residues long. Germline V gene data show CDR1 as SGHNT and CDR2 as YYREEE (reference sequence).